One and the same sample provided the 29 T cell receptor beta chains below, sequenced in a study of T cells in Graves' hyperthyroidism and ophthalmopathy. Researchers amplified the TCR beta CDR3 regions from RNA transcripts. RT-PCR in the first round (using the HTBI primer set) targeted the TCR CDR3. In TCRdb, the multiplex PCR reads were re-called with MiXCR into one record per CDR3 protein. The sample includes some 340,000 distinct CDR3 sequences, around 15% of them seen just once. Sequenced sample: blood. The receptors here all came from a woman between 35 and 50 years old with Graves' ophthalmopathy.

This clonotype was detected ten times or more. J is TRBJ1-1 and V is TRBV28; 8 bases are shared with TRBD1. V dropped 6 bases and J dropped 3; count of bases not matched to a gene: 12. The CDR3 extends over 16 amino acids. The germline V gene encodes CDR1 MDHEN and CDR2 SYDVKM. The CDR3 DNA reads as TGTGCCAGCAGCTTGGACAGGGAGAGGTGGGACACTGAAGCTTTCTTT. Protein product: CASSLDRERWDTEAFF.

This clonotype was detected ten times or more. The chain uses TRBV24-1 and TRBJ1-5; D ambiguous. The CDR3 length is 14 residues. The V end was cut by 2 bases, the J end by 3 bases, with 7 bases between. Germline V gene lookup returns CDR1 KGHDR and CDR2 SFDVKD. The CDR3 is CATSDSSFNQPQHF. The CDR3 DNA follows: TGTGCCACCAGTGATTCCAGTTTCAATCAGCCCCAGCATTTT.

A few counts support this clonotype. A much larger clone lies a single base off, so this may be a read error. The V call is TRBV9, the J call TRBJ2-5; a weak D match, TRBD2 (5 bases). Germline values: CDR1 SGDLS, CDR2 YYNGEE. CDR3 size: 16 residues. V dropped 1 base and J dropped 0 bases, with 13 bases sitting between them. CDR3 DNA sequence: TGTGCCAGCAGCGTACGGAGCGGCCGTCACCAAGAGACCCAGTACTTC. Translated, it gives CASSVRSGRHQETQYF.

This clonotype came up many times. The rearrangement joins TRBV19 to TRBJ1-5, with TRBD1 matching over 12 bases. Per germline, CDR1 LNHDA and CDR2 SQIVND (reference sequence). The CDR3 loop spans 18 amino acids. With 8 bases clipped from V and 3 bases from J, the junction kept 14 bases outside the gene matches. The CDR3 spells CASGTGTGGGRVNQPQHF. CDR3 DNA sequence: TGTGCCAGTGGAACCGGGACAGGGGGCGGTCGGGTCAATCAGCCCCAGCATTTT. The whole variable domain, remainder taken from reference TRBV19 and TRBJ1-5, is DGGITQSPKYLFRKEGQNVTLSCEQNLNHDAMYWYRQDPGQGLRLIYYSQIVNDFQKGDIAEGYSVSREKKESFPLTVTSAQKNPTAFYLCASGTGTGGGRVNQPQHFGDGTRLSIL.

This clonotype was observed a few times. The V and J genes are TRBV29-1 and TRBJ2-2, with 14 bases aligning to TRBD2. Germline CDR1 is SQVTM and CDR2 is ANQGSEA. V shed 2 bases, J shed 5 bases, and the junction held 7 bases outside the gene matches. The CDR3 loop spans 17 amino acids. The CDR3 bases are TGCAGCGTTGAAAAAGGGACTAGCGGGAGTCGGACCGGGGAGCTGTTTTTT. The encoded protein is CSVEKGTSGSRTGELFF.

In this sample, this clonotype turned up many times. CDR3 loop: CASRGNYEQYF. The CDR3 bases are TGTGCCAGTCGCGGTAACTACGAGCAGTACTTC. The chain couples TRBV11-2 to TRBJ2-7; D is undetermined. V was pared by 9 bases and J by 3 bases, with 9 bases between. Germline loops: CDR1 SGHAT, CDR2 FQNNGV. The CDR3 is made up of 11 amino acids. The full variable domain, rest sourced from reference TRBV11-2 and TRBJ2-7, is EAGVAQSPRYKIIEKRQSVAFWCNPISGHATLYWYQQILGQGPKLLIQFQNNGVVDDSQLPKDRFSAERLKGVDSTLKIQPAKLEDSAVYLCASRGNYEQYFGPGTRLTVT.

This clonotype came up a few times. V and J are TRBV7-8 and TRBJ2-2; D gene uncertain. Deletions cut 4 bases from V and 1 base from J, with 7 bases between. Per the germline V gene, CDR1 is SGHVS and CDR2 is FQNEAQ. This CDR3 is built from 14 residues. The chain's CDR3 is CASSYLQNTGELFF. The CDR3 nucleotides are TGTGCCAGCAGCTATCTACAGAACACCGGGGAGCTGTTTTTT.

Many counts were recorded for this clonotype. CDR3 protein: CSAAADSGYNEQFF. CDR3 coding DNA: TGCAGTGCTGCCGCAGATAGCGGTTACAATGAGCAGTTCTTC. This chain links TRBV20-1 with TRBJ2-1, with D perhaps TRBD2 (6 bases). Germline loops: CDR1 DFQATT, CDR2 SNEGSKA (reference sequence). Trimming cost V 5 bases and J 4 bases, with 15 bases left between them. The CDR3 consists of 14 residues.

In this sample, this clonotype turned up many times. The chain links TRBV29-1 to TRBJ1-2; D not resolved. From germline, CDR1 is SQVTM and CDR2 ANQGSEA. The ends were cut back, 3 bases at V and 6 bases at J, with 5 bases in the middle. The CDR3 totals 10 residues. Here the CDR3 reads CSVDGDGYTF. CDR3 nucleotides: TGCAGCGTTGATGGGGATGGCTACACCTTC.

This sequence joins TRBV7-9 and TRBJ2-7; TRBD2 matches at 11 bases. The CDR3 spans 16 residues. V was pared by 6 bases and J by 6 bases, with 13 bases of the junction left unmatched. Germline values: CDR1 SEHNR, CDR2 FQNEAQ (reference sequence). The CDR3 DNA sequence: TGTGCCAGCAGGAACGGACTAGCGGGTTCCTCGGCCGAGCAGTACTTC. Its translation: CASRNGLAGSSAEQYF. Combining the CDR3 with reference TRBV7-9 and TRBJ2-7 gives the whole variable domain DTGVSQNPRHKITKRGQNVTFRCDPISEHNRLYWYRQTLGQGPEFLTYFQNEAQLEKSRLLSDRFSAERPKGSFSTLEIQRTEQGDSAMYLCASRNGLAGSSAEQYFGPGTRLTVT.

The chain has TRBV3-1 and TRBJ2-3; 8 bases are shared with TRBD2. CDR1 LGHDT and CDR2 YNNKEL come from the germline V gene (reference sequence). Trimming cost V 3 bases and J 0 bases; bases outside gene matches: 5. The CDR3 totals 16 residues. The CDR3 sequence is CASSHRGGPSTDTQYF. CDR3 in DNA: TGTGCCAGCAGCCACCGGGGGGGGCCTAGCACAGATACGCAGTATTTT.

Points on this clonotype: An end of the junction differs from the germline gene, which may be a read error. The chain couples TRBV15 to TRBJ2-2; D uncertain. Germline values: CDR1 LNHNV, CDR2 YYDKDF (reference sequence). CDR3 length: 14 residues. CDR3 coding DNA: TGTACCACCAGCAGAGATCGACAAACCGGGGAGCTGTTTTTT. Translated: CTTSRDRQTGELFF.

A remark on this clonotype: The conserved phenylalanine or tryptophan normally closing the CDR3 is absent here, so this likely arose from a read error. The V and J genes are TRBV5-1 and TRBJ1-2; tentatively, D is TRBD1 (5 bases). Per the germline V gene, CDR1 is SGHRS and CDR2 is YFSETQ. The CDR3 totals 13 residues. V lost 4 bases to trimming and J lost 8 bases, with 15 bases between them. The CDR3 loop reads CASSIQDIDGYTL. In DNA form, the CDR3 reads TGCGCCAGCAGCATACAGGACATCGACGGCTACACCCTC.

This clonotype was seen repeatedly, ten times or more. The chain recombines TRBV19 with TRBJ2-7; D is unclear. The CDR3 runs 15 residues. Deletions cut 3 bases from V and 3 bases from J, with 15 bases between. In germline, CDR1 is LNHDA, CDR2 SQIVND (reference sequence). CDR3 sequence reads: CASSIGPTTGYEQYF. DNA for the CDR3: TGTGCCAGTAGTATCGGACCGACGACCGGCTACGAGCAGTACTTC.

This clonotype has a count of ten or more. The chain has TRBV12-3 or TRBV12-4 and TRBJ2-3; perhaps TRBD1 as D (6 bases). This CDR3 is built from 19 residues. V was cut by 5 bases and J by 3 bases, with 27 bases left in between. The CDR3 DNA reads TGTGCCAGCAGTAGGACAGCGAACACCCTCGCCATGGGTACAGATACGCAGTATTTT. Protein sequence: CASSRTANTLAMGTDTQYF.

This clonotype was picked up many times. CDR3 sequence reads: CSARKGADTQYF. The CDR3 DNA follows: TGCAGTGCTAGAAAGGGGGCAGATACGCAGTATTTT. This chain joins TRBV20-1 and TRBJ2-3; maybe TRBD1 (6 bases). The CDR3 has 12 amino acids. Trimming removed 2 bases from V and 4 bases from J, with 7 bases in between. The germline V gene encodes CDR1 DFQATT and CDR2 SNEGSKA (reference sequence).

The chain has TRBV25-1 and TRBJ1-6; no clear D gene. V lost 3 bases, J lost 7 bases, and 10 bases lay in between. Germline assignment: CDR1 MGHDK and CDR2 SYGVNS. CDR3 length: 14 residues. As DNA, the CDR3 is TGTGCCAGCAGTGACTCGGGGAGAAATTCACCCCTCCACTTT. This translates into CASSDSGRNSPLHF.

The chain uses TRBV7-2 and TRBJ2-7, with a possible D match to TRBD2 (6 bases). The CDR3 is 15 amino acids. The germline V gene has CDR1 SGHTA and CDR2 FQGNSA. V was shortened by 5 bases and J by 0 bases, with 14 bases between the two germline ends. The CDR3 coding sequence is TGTGCCAGCAGCCCGGGGGTTTCCCACTCCTACGAGCAGTACTTC. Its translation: CASSPGVSHSYEQYF.

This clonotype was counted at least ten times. This CDR3 reads CASSLRDTQSYEQYF. The CDR3 DNA reads as TGTGCCAGCAGCCTTCGGGACACCCAGTCCTACGAGCAGTACTTC. This sequence joins TRBV12-3 or TRBV12-4 and TRBJ2-7; D is possibly TRBD1 (6 bases). This CDR3 has 15 residues. Trimming removed 6 bases at V and 1 base at J, with 16 bases between.

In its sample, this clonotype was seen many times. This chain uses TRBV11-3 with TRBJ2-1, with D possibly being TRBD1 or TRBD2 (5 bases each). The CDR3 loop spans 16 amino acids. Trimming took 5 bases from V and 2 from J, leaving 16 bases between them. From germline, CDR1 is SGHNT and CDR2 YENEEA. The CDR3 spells CASSLGPASPYNEQFF. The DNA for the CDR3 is TGTGCCAGCAGCCTGGGACCTGCTTCCCCCTACAATGAGCAGTTCTTC.

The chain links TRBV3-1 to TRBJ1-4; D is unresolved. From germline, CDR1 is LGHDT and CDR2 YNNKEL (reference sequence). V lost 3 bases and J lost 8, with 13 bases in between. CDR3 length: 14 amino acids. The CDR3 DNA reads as TGTGCCAGCAGCCAGAGGCAGGTCCTAGAAAAACTGTTTTTT. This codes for CASSQRQVLEKLFF.

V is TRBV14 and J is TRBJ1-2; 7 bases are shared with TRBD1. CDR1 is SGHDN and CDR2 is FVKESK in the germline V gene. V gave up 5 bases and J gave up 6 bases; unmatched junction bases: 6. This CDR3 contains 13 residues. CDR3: CASSYPGGDGYTF. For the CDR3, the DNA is TGTGCCAGCAGCTATCCAGGGGGTGATGGCTACACCTTC.

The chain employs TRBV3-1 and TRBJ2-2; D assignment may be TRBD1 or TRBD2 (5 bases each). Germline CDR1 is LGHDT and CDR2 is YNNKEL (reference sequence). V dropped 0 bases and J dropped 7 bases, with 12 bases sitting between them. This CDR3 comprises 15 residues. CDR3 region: CASSQDPMGVGELFF. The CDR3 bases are TGTGCCAGCAGCCAAGATCCAATGGGGGTCGGGGAGCTGTTTTTT.

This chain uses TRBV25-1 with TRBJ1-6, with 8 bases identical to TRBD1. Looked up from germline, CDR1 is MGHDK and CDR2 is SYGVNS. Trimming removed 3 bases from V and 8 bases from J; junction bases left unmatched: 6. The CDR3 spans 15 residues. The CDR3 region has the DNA TGTGCCAGCAGTGAGGGGACAGGCCGAGATTCACCCCTCCACTTT. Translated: CASSEGTGRDSPLHF.

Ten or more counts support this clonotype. The CDR3 loop reads CSVVLDRWFTEAFF. As DNA, the CDR3 is TGCAGCGTTGTATTGGACAGGTGGTTCACTGAAGCTTTCTTT. V and J are TRBV29-1 and TRBJ1-1, with 7 bases identical to TRBD1. Germline assignment: CDR1 SQVTM and CDR2 ANQGSEA. J lost 4 bases, V lost 4 bases, and 9 bases had no gene match. The length of the CDR3 is 14 residues.

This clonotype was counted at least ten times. The CDR3 reads CASTSLQGLTF. The CDR3 DNA follows: TGTGCCAGCACCTCTTTACAGGGTCTCACCTTC. This sequence joins TRBV6-1 and TRBJ1-2; D possibly corresponds to TRBD1 (6 bases). This CDR3 has 11 residues. Germline V gene sequence: CDR1 MNHNS, CDR2 SASEGT. Trimming left V 7 bases short and J 13 bases short, with 16 bases between.

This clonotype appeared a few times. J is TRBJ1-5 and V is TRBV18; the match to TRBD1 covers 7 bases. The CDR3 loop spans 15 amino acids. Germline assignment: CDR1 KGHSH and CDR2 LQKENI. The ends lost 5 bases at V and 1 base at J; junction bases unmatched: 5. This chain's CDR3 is CASSEGQLSNQPQHF. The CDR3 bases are TGTGCCAGCTCAGAGGGACAGCTCAGCAATCAGCCCCAGCATTTT.

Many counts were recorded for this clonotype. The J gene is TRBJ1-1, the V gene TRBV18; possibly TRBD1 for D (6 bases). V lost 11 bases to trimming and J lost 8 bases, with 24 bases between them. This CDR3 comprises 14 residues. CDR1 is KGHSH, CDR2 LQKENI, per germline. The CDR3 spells CASKPGDTTTEAFF. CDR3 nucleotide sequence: TGTGCCTCCAAGCCAGGGGATACCACTACCGAAGCTTTCTTT.

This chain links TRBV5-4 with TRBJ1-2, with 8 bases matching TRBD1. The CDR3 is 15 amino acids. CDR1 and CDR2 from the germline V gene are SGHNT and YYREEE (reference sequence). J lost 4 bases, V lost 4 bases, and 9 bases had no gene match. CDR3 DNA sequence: TGTGCCAGCAGCCCTTGGACAGGGAGCCCCTATGGCTACACCTTC. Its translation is CASSPWTGSPYGYTF.